This T cell receptor (beta chain) was recorded in a study of response to subunit inactivated influenza vaccine listed by TCRdb under 2018. Study-level background: The study used deep quantitative T cell receptor repertoire profiling to track responses to a trivalent subunit inactivated influenza vaccine.

Spanning cysteine to phenylalanine, the CDR3 consists of 15 amino acids. The CDR3 DNA has 45 bases and is translated from base 1. The germline V gene gives CDR1 as MNHEY and CDR2 as SVGAGI. Library construction relied on RT-PCR. The sample was run on an Illumina HiSeq 2500. TCRdb reran the public reads through fastp at Q25 and MiXCR, keeping productive beta chains. Rows with a matching CDR3 protein are joined into one entry that keeps the most common DNA and genes. For this sample the table gives around 470,000 distinct CDR3 sequences, of which less than 7.5% were detected only once. Roughly 13% of the sample is held by the ten biggest clonotypes. Turning to this clonotype: Its binding antigen is unknown. With a much larger clone just one base away, this may be a read error.

The full study reports these points: The authors proposed that each seasonal influenza vaccination may bring in only a limited number of new T cells.

The sequence is built from TRBV6-5 and TRBJ2-1; a stretch of 11 junction bases matches TRBD2. The receptor was isolated from a man between 50 and 70 years old who received an inactivated influenza vaccine. Donor details come from another sample of the same person, matched by shared clones. Sample: PBMCs from blood, taken around 2 years after vaccination. The nucleotides are TGTGCCGGCAGTTACCTAGCGGGGGGATACAATGAGCAGTTCTTC. The translation is CAGSYLAGGYNEQFF.